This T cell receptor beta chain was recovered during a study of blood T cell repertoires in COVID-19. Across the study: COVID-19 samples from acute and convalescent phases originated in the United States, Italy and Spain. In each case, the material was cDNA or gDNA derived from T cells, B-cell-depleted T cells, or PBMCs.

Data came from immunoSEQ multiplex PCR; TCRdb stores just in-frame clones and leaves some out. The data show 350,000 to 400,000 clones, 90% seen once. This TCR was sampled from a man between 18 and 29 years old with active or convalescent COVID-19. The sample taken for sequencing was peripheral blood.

The CDR3 DNA follows: TGTGCCAGCAGCCGGATCTCCGGGACATCGAACACCGGGGAGCTGTTTTTT. Encoded protein: CASSRISGTSNTGELFF. This chain connects TRBV27 to TRBJ2-2; D is perhaps TRBD1 (6 bases). Germline lookup yields CDR1 MNHEY and CDR2 SMNVEV (reference sequence). Trimming removed 6 bases at V and 0 bases at J, with 17 bases between. This CDR3 is 17 amino acids long.